These 9 T cell receptor beta chains were sequenced from one sample in a study of patients and donors after allogeneic stem cell transplantation. TCRdb re-called the RT-PCR reads with MiXCR, one entry per CDR3 protein. This table holds approximately 200,000 distinct CDR3 sequences, 35% to 45% found once. Material for sequencing was blood, either unsorted or a sorted T cell fraction (not recorded which). The origin of the receptors is a human donor who was either an allogeneic HSCT recipient or a stem cell or donor lymphocyte infusion donor (not recorded which). It is not recorded whose cells these are; they may come from a transplant donor.

The chain combines TRBV5-6 with TRBJ1-1; weak D call: TRBD1 (6 bases). V was cut by 3 bases and J by 4 bases, with 13 bases left in between. The CDR3 contains 14 residues. Germline V gene data show CDR1 as SGHDT and CDR2 as YYEEEE. The CDR3 nucleotides are TGTGCCAGCAGCTCGCCGGGACAACCCACTGAAGCTTTCTTT. It specifies CASSSPGQPTEAFF.

This rearrangement joins TRBV7-2 to TRBJ2-5; D is undetermined. Germline V gene data show CDR1 as SGHTA and CDR2 as FQGNSA. V dropped 8 bases and J dropped 2 bases, with 12 bases sitting between them. CDR3 length: 13 amino acids. The CDR3 spells CASQPQPQETQYF. The CDR3 DNA reads TGTGCCAGCCAACCCCAGCCTCAAGAGACCCAGTACTTC.

The rearrangement links TRBV28 to TRBJ1-3; D unclear. This CDR3 comprises 18 residues. Per the germline V gene, CDR1 is MDHEN and CDR2 is SYDVKM. Trimming removed 5 bases at V and 0 bases at J, with 20 bases between. Here the CDR3 reads CASSPLGRRSSSGNTIYF. Written as DNA, the CDR3 is TGTGCCAGCAGTCCCCTGGGCAGGAGGAGCTCCTCTGGAAACACCATATATTTT.

This clonotype appeared many times. The V call is TRBV20-1, the J call TRBJ1-2; TRBD1 aligns across 7 bases. CDR3 length: 14 residues. Germline CDR1 reads DFQATT; CDR2 reads SNEGSKA (reference sequence). Trimming removed 1 base from V and 0 bases from J; junction bases left unmatched: 2. CDR3 region: CSARGTGSNYGYTF. The CDR3 DNA is TGCAGTGCTAGAGGGACAGGCTCTAACTATGGCTACACCTTC.

V is TRBV28 and J is TRBJ1-1; 8 bases are a match to TRBD1. V shed 10 bases, J shed 0 bases, and the junction held 4 bases outside the gene matches. CDR3 length equals 13 residues. CDR1 and CDR2 from the germline V gene are MDHEN and SYDVKM. The CDR3 DNA follows: TGTGCCAACCGACAGGGGATGAACACTGAAGCTTTCTTT. Translation: CANRQGMNTEAFF.

This clonotype was seen more than once but under ten times. This sequence joins TRBV7-6 and TRBJ1-3, with D unresolved. V lost 3 bases to trimming and J lost 0 bases, with 12 bases between them. There are 16 residues in the CDR3. The germline V gene encodes CDR1 SGHVS and CDR2 FNYEAQ. The CDR3 reads CASSFNYRDSGNTIYF. The CDR3 region has the DNA TGTGCCAGCAGCTTTAACTATAGGGACTCTGGAAACACCATATATTTT. Filled out from reference TRBV7-6 and TRBJ1-3, the complete variable domain reads GAGVSQSPRYKVTKRGQDVALRCDPISGHVSLYWYRQALGQGPEFLTYFNYEAQQDKSGLPNDRFSAERPEGSISTLTIQRTEQRDSAMYRCASSFNYRDSGNTIYFGEGSWLTVV.

This clonotype turned up a few times. The rearrangement joins TRBV12-3 or TRBV12-4 to TRBJ1-1; D uncertain. The CDR3 is 10 amino acids. The V end was cut by 8 bases, the J end by 6 bases, with 7 bases between. The CDR3 spells CASGSPEAFF. Here the CDR3 DNA reads TGTGCCAGCGGGAGTCCTGAAGCTTTCTTT.

This rearrangement joins TRBV7-8 to TRBJ2-5; unclear D gene. Germline V gene data show CDR1 as SGHVS and CDR2 as FQNEAQ. Trimming pared 2 bases from V and 1 base from J, leaving 5 bases between. This CDR3 has 13 residues. CDR3 DNA: TGTGCCAGCAGCTTATCGGTCCAAGAGACCCAGTACTTC. It specifies CASSLSVQETQYF.

This clonotype has just a few counts. J is TRBJ1-2 and V is TRBV29-1; 11 nucleotides line up with TRBD1. V shed 2 bases and J 8 bases; nucleotides not matched to a gene: 22. CDR1 is SQVTM, CDR2 ANQGSEA, per germline. CDR3 length: 19 residues. The CDR3 DNA reads as TGCAGCGTTGAAACGCCGCCAGAGTCAGGACAGGGGGCACCGGTCGGCTACACCTTC. This gives the protein CSVETPPESGQGAPVGYTF. The full variable domain, in which reference TRBV29-1 and TRBJ1-2 provide the parts outside the CDR3, is SAVISQKPSRDICQRGTSLTIQCQVDSQVTMMFWYRQQPGQSLTLIATANQGSEATYESGFVIDKFPISRPNLTFSTLTVSNMSPEDSSIYLCSVETPPESGQGAPVGYTFGSGTRLTVV.